One sample yielded the 2 T cell receptor beta chains listed below, sequenced in a study of technical replicates of blood from several donors. TCRdb's table, derived via immunoSEQ multiplex PCR, lists solely in-frame clones and lacks some. The top ten hold around 0.3% of the sample, which has over 70,000 clones, more than 85% seen once. The sequenced sample was T cells isolated from PBMCs. The source of these receptors is a human donor in good health.

The V gene is TRBV7-8, the J gene TRBJ1-2; no firm D call. V lost 1 base and J lost 4, with 4 bases in between. The length of the CDR3 is 12 residues. CDR1 is SGHVS, CDR2 FQNEAQ, per germline. Written as DNA, the CDR3 is TGTGCCAGCAGCTTAGTTCGCTATGGCTACACCTTC. It codes for CASSLVRYGYTF. Filled out from reference TRBV7-8 and TRBJ1-2, the complete variable domain reads GAGVSQSPRYKVAKRGQDVALRCDPISGHVSLFWYQQALGQGPEFLTYFQNEAQLDKSGLPSDRFFAERPEGSVSTLKIQRTQQEDSAVYLCASSLVRYGYTFGSGTRLTVV.

This clone has only one observation. This chain links TRBV14 with TRBJ2-6; D unresolved. The germline CDR1 and CDR2 sequences are SGHDN and FVKESK. V was shortened by 4 bases and J by 4 bases, with 8 bases between the two germline ends. The CDR3 spans 14 residues. CDR3 region: CASSPVSGANVLTF. The CDR3 DNA follows: TGTGCCAGCAGCCCAGTATCAGGGGCCAACGTCCTGACTTTC.